This TCR beta chain was observed in a study of identifying expanded T cells in peripheral blood. Study-level points and caveats: Differentially abundant clones: 1 to 1.5 between replicates, approximately 16 at two to three weeks, around 19 at four.

No infections or other immune events were documented during collection. Method: immunoSEQ multiplex PCR; TCRdb's copy keeps in-frame clones and lacks some. The sample contains about 130,000 clones, less than 90% of which appear only once. V lost 6 bases, J lost 8 bases, and 16 bases lay in between. The CDR3 has 13 residues. The germline CDR1 and CDR2 sequences are MDHEN and SYDVKM. As to this clone: Its target is unknown.

The source material was blood. This TCR was sampled from a person between 18 and 75 years old in good health. V is TRBV28 and J is TRBJ1-2, with D maybe TRBD1 (6 bases). CDR3 residues: CASSTNRELGYTF. The DNA of the CDR3 is TGTGCCAGCAGCACCAACAGGGAACTGGGCTACACCTTC.